Presented here are 4 T cell receptor beta chains from one specimen sequenced in a study of T cell repertoires in cytomegalovirus infection. MiXCR was run by TCRdb on the reads, yielding one entry per CDR3 protein. The profile covers fewer than 1,000,000 distinct CDR3 sequences, with 25% to 40% appearing a single time and roughly 12% taken by the ten largest. No antigens are known for them. The starting material was cultured CD8+ T cells from PBMCs, obtained from culture after CMV antigen stimulation. These TCRs come from a human donor in good health (CMV status not recorded). Some clones in this sample may be carry-over from other donors' samples.

This clonotype was counted only a few times. The CDR3: CASRGPGQGYNEQFF. The CDR3 DNA is TGTGCCAGCAGGGGGCCGGGACAGGGCTACAATGAGCAGTTCTTC. The chain uses TRBV12-3 or TRBV12-4 and TRBJ2-1; 9 positions agree with TRBD1. Trimming cost V 6 bases and J 3 bases; bases outside gene matches: 6. The CDR3 is 15 residues long.

This clonotype was seen more than once but under ten times. This chain connects TRBV6-1 to TRBJ2-5, with D unclear. CDR1 and CDR2 (germline): MNHNS, SASEGT. V lost 7 bases and J lost 5, with 5 bases in between. The length of the CDR3 is 10 residues. Written as DNA, the CDR3 is TGTGCCAGCATGTGGGAGACCCAGTACTTC. Protein: CASMWETQYF.

This clonotype was observed a few times. V and J are TRBV20-1 and TRBJ1-6; 8 bases fit TRBD1. This CDR3 comprises 15 residues. V shed 3 bases and J 10 bases; nucleotides not matched to a gene: 11. CDR1 and CDR2 from the germline V gene are DFQATT and SNEGSKA (reference sequence). The CDR3 DNA reads as TGCAGTGCTAGGAGTATTTTGCAGGGGGCCTCACCCCTCCACTTT. Translated: CSARSILQGASPLHF.

The J gene is TRBJ1-1, the V gene TRBV20-1, with D possibly being TRBD1 (6 bases). The V end was cut by 4 bases, the J end by 0 bases, with 15 bases between. Germline V gives CDR1 DFQATT, CDR2 SNEGSKA (reference sequence). The length of the CDR3 is 15 residues. In DNA, the CDR3 is TGCAGTGCTACAGGGGCCGCAGGGATGAACACTGAAGCTTTCTTT. Translating it yields CSATGAAGMNTEAFF.